A single sample is the source of the 31 T cell receptor beta chains below, sequenced in a study of blood T cell repertoires in COVID-19. Clones were read by immunoSEQ multiplex PCR, and TCRdb kept only the in-frame ones, dropping some. The profile shows around 70,000 clones, roughly 80% of them singletons. The sequencing input was peripheral blood. These receptors came from a woman of 80 years or more with active or convalescent COVID-19.

This chain joins TRBV5-5 and TRBJ1-4; TRBD1 matches 9 bases. V trimming: 4 bases; J trimming: 4 bases; junction bases outside the gene matches: 8. Germline CDR1 is SGHKS and CDR2 is YYEKEE (reference sequence). The CDR3 runs to 16 residues. CDR3 loop: CASSPGQGSDNEKLFF. CDR3 nucleotides: TGTGCCAGCAGCCCGGGACAGGGTTCCGATAATGAAAAACTGTTTTTT.

CDR3 DNA: TGTGCCAGCAGCGCCGTCGTCTCGGGGGGTGTGGAGCAGTTCTTC. Its translation: CASSAVVSGGVEQFF. The V call is TRBV3-1 (or the pseudogene TRBV3-2), the J call TRBJ2-1, with 7 nucleotides matching TRBD2. The trim removed 5 bases at V and 10 bases at J, leaving 14 bases unmatched. The CDR3 is 15 residues long. The germline V gene has CDR1 LGHDT and CDR2 YNNKEL (reference sequence).

This chain links TRBV28 with TRBJ1-3, with D perhaps matching TRBD1 (6 bases). Looked up from germline, CDR1 is MDHEN and CDR2 is SYDVKM. The CDR3 extends over 13 amino acids. Trimming removed 9 bases from V and 0 bases from J, with 9 bases in between. As DNA, the CDR3 is TGTGCCAGTATACAGGGCTCTGGAAACACCATATATTTT. It specifies CASIQGSGNTIYF.

V is TRBV29-1 and J is TRBJ1-1; perhaps TRBD1 as D (6 bases). Germline V gives CDR1 SQVTM, CDR2 ANQGSEA. The CDR3 has 16 residues. Trimming took 6 bases from V and 1 from J, leaving 21 bases between them. The CDR3 spells CSVRGGSGGQNTEAFF. CDR3 bases: TGCAGCGTCCGAGGGGGTTCGGGGGGCCAGAACACTGAAGCTTTCTTT.

This clone was observed a single time. V is TRBV5-5 and J is TRBJ2-3; D gene unclear. Germline V gene sequence: CDR1 SGHKS, CDR2 YYEKEE (reference sequence). V dropped 3 bases and J dropped 2 bases, with 13 bases sitting between them. The CDR3 has 15 residues. The chain's CDR3 is CASSSLTVNTDTQYF. The CDR3, as DNA: TGTGCCAGCAGCTCCCTTACAGTTAACACAGATACGCAGTATTTT.

The chain recombines TRBV7-9 with TRBJ2-7; D remains ambiguous. Germline V gives CDR1 SEHNR, CDR2 FQNEAQ (reference sequence). CDR3 size: 13 residues. Trimming took 1 base from V and 1 from J, leaving 5 bases between them. CDR3 bases: TGTGCCAGCAGCTTAGATGAGTCCTACGAGCAGTACTTC. Residues: CASSLDESYEQYF.

The chain is built from TRBV28 and TRBJ2-7; 10 nucleotides agree with TRBD2. V shed 5 bases and J 1 base; nucleotides not matched to a gene: 5. Per the germline V gene, CDR1 is MDHEN and CDR2 is SYDVKM. CDR3 length: 15 amino acids. CDR3: CASSATAGGSYEQYF. Here the CDR3 DNA reads TGTGCCAGCAGTGCCACAGCGGGGGGGTCCTACGAGCAGTACTTC.

V usage is TRBV7-9 and J usage is TRBJ2-2; TRBD1 aligns across 9 bases. The ends lost 3 bases at V and 4 bases at J; junction bases unmatched: 12. Germline-derived CDR1 and CDR2 are SEHNR and FQNEAQ (reference sequence). The CDR3 totals 18 residues. In nucleotides, the CDR3 is TGTGCCAGCAGCTTGGACAGGGGTGGTCCGGTTAGCACCGGGGAGCTGTTTTTT. Encoded protein: CASSLDRGGPVSTGELFF.

The chain combines TRBV5-5 with TRBJ1-1; 8 nucleotides match TRBD1. CDR1 and CDR2 from the germline V gene are SGHKS and YYEKEE (reference sequence). CDR3 size: 13 residues. The V and J ends lost 2 bases and 3 bases, in that order; junction bases with no gene match: 0. For the CDR3, the DNA is TGTGCCAGCAGCTTACAGGGGGACACTGAAGCTTTCTTT. The encoded protein is CASSLQGDTEAFF.

The V and J genes are TRBV18 and TRBJ2-3, with a weak D call TRBD1 (6 bases). V was trimmed by 3 bases and J by 0 bases, leaving 19 bases between them. The germline CDR1 and CDR2 sequences are KGHSH and LQKENI. The CDR3 totals 18 residues. CDR3 region: CASSPPNFQGSSTDTQYF. The CDR3 DNA reads TGTGCCAGCTCACCGCCTAACTTTCAGGGGAGTAGCACAGATACGCAGTATTTT.

In its sample, this clone was seen a few times. The J gene is TRBJ2-4, the V gene TRBV2; the D gene is possibly TRBD2 (5 bases). This CDR3 is 13 amino acids long. Trimming left V 6 bases short and J 6 bases short, with 12 bases between. Germline CDR1 and CDR2: SNHLY and FYNNEI. The CDR3 reads CASSRFGLNIQYF. The DNA for the CDR3 is TGTGCCAGCAGCCGCTTTGGACTAAACATTCAGTACTTC. The entire variable domain, with the rest obtained from reference TRBV2 and TRBJ2-4, is as follows: EPEVTQTPSHQVTQMGQEVILRCVPISNHLYFYWYRQILGQKVEFLVSFYNNEISEKSEIFDDQFSVERPDGSNFTLKIRSTKLEDSAMYFCASSRFGLNIQYFGAGTRLSVL.

The chain has TRBV20-1 and TRBJ2-2; 8 nucleotides align to TRBD2. Per germline, CDR1 DFQATT and CDR2 SNEGSKA (reference sequence). There are 15 residues in the CDR3. Unmatched junction bases numbered 9, after V lost 3 bases and J lost 6 bases. The CDR3 sequence is CSASLPGLAPGELFF. The CDR3 DNA is TGCAGTGCTAGTCTACCCGGACTAGCCCCCGGGGAGCTGTTTTTT.

The chain employs TRBV12-1 and TRBJ2-3; the listed D gene, TRBD2, was not tested against the DNA. TRBV12-1 is a documented pseudogene. This CDR3 comprises 15 residues. The CDR3 is CASSFPPAGTDTQYF. The CDR3 nucleotides are TGTGCCAGCAGCTTTCCCCCCGCGGGAACAGATACGCAGTATTTT.

The chain couples TRBV23-1 to TRBJ2-1; tentative D call: TRBD1 (6 bases). TRBV23-1 is recorded as an ORF, its role being uncertain. CDR3 length: 14 residues. Between the trimmed V and J ends, which lost 8 bases and 4 bases, there was a span of 15 bases. The CDR3 loop reads CASDQGSRYNEQFF. In DNA, the CDR3 is TGCGCCAGCGACCAGGGGTCCCGATACAATGAGCAGTTCTTC.

The chain links TRBV2 to TRBJ2-5; possibly TRBD2 for D (6 bases). The V end was cut by 3 bases, the J end by 5 bases, with 16 bases between. Per germline, CDR1 SNHLY and CDR2 FYNNEI. The CDR3 spans 15 residues. CDR3: CASSDGQGGMETQYF. The CDR3, as DNA: TGTGCCAGCAGTGATGGCCAGGGCGGGATGGAGACCCAGTACTTC.

The chain has TRBV4-1 and TRBJ1-3; 8 bases align to TRBD1. CDR3 length: 16 amino acids. Unmatched junction bases numbered 6, after V lost 1 base and J lost 4 bases. Germline V gene lookup returns CDR1 MGHRA and CDR2 YSYEKL. Here the CDR3 DNA reads TGCGCCAGCAGCCAAGTCAGGGGGCCCGGAGGAAACACCATATATTTT. Residues: CASSQVRGPGGNTIYF.

This rearrangement joins TRBV7-9 to TRBJ2-1; 12 positions agree with TRBD2. V trimming: 4 bases; J trimming: 1 base; junction bases outside the gene matches: 5. Per germline, CDR1 SEHNR and CDR2 FQNEAQ (reference sequence). CDR3 length: 17 amino acids. The CDR3 DNA sequence: TGTGCCAGCAGCTCCGGACTAGCGGGAACGTCCTACAATGAGCAGTTCTTC. Translation gives CASSSGLAGTSYNEQFF.

The chain couples TRBV25-1 to TRBJ1-1, with D unclear. The germline V and J ends were trimmed by 3 bases and 5 bases, with 7 bases remaining between them. The CDR3 covers 12 residues. CDR1 is MGHDK, CDR2 SYGVNS, per germline. CDR3 bases: TGTGCCAGCAGTGACGGAGTTACTGAAGCTTTCTTT. Its translation is CASSDGVTEAFF.

The rearrangement joins TRBV19 to TRBJ2-3, with 7 bases matching TRBD2. The V gene end was trimmed by 6 bases and the J gene end by 0 bases; junction bases not matched to a gene: 15. The germline V gene encodes CDR1 LNHDA and CDR2 SQIVND (reference sequence). CDR3 length: 18 amino acids. The CDR3 DNA follows: TGTGCCAGTAGCCCCCGCGGGAGTGGGCCCGCTAGCACAGATACGCAGTATTTT. Its protein product is CASSPRGSGPASTDTQYF.

The chain recombines TRBV11-2 with TRBJ1-1; no reliable D call. The CDR3 has 14 amino acids. Germline lookup yields CDR1 SGHAT and CDR2 FQNNGV. V was trimmed by 1 base and J by 0 bases, leaving 6 bases between them. The CDR3 loop is CASSLGAVNTEAFF. As DNA, the CDR3 is TGTGCCAGCAGCTTAGGGGCAGTGAACACTGAAGCTTTCTTT.

J is TRBJ2-7 and V is TRBV7-2; maybe TRBD1 (6 bases). Germline V CDR1 and CDR2: SGHTA, FQGNSA. There are 14 residues in the CDR3. The V gene lost 5 bases and the J gene lost 3 bases, with 14 bases spanning the gap. CDR3 bases: TGTGCCAGCAGCCCGAACCGGGACAACTACGAGCAGTACTTC. Translated, it gives CASSPNRDNYEQYF.

This chain links TRBV7-7 with TRBJ2-1, with 10 bases lining up with TRBD2. V gave up 3 bases and J gave up 1 base; unmatched junction bases: 0. The CDR3 consists of 15 residues. Germline CDR1 is SSHAT and CDR2 is FNYEAQ (reference sequence). CDR3: CASSLGLASYNEQFF. The CDR3 DNA sequence: TGTGCCAGCAGCTTGGGACTAGCGTCCTACAATGAGCAGTTCTTC.

This chain connects TRBV5-1 to TRBJ1-1; 8 nucleotides line up with TRBD1. Looked up from germline, CDR1 is SGHRS and CDR2 is YFSETQ. CDR3 length equals 14 residues. J was trimmed by 4 bases and V by 4 bases; bases with no gene match: 6. The CDR3 DNA is TGCGCCAGCAGCGAGAGACAGGGGAGCACTGAAGCTTTCTTT. Its protein product is CASSERQGSTEAFF.

This chain uses TRBV29-1 with TRBJ2-1; TRBD1 agrees at 8 bases. The CDR3 is 11 residues long. CDR1 and CDR2 from the germline V gene are SQVTM and ANQGSEA. With 5 bases clipped from V and 9 bases from J, the junction kept 3 bases outside the gene matches. This CDR3 reads CSVKTGVEQFF. CDR3 bases: TGCAGCGTTAAGACAGGGGTTGAGCAGTTCTTC.

The V and J genes are TRBV14 and TRBJ1-4; D not certain. CDR3 size: 15 residues. Germline V gene sequence: CDR1 SGHDN, CDR2 FVKESK. V lost 3 bases and J lost 3, with 11 bases in between. The CDR3 coding sequence is TGTGCCAGCAGCCAGCGGGGAAGGGCTAATGAAAAACTGTTTTTT. This translates into CASSQRGRANEKLFF.

CDR3: CASSLHPGSRGANVLTF. In DNA form, the CDR3 reads TGTGCCAGCAGCTTGCATCCGGGATCGAGGGGGGCCAACGTCCTGACTTTC. The genes are TRBV7-2 and TRBJ2-6; the D gene is possibly TRBD2 (5 bases). Trimming stripped 3 bases from V and 4 bases from J, with 16 bases between. CDR1 and CDR2 (germline): SGHTA, FQGNSA. The CDR3 sequence is 17 residues long.

This rearrangement joins TRBV6-2 or TRBV6-3 to TRBJ2-2; 14 bases line up with TRBD2. Germline lookup yields CDR1 MNHEY and CDR2 SVGEGT. Trimming cost V 2 bases and J 5 bases; bases outside gene matches: 4. The CDR3 is made up of 17 amino acids. As DNA, the CDR3 is TGTGCCAGCAGTTACCCGGGACTAGCGGGAGATACCGGGGAGCTGTTTTTT. It specifies CASSYPGLAGDTGELFF.

This chain connects TRBV4-3 to TRBJ1-2, with D unresolved. Looked up from germline, CDR1 is LGHNA and CDR2 is YSLEER. V lost 0 bases, J lost 6 bases, and 17 bases lay in between. CDR3 size: 16 residues. The CDR3 sequence: CASSQDPGRILDGYTF. CDR3 bases: TGCGCCAGCAGCCAAGATCCGGGAAGAATCTTGGATGGCTACACCTTC.

This clone was counted ten times or more. The chain is built from TRBV3-1 (or the pseudogene TRBV3-2) and TRBJ1-1, with TRBD1 matching 8 bases. The CDR3 is 15 amino acids. Germline lookup yields CDR1 LGHDT and CDR2 YNNKEL (reference sequence). V was clipped by 3 bases and J by 4 bases; unmatched bases: 7. The CDR3 coding sequence is TGTGCCAGCAGCCAGGAAACAGGGGGGAGCACTGAAGCTTTCTTT. The encoded protein is CASSQETGGSTEAFF.

This sequence joins TRBV7-2 and TRBJ2-5, with D tentatively TRBD2 (6 bases). The CDR3 is 15 amino acids. Germline CDR1 SGHTA, CDR2 FQGNSA. Trimming pared 5 bases from V and 2 bases from J, leaving 15 bases between. CDR3: CASSPSGGVQETQYF. CDR3 coding DNA: TGTGCCAGCAGCCCAAGCGGAGGGGTACAAGAGACCCAGTACTTC.

The chain uses TRBV2 and TRBJ2-5; TRBD2 agrees at 7 bases. Germline CDR1 SNHLY, CDR2 FYNNEI. Trimming removed 11 bases from V and 5 bases from J; junction bases left unmatched: 5. CDR3 length: 11 residues. CDR3 in amino acids: CAGGLEETQYF. As DNA, the CDR3 is TGTGCCGGTGGACTAGAGGAGACCCAGTACTTC.